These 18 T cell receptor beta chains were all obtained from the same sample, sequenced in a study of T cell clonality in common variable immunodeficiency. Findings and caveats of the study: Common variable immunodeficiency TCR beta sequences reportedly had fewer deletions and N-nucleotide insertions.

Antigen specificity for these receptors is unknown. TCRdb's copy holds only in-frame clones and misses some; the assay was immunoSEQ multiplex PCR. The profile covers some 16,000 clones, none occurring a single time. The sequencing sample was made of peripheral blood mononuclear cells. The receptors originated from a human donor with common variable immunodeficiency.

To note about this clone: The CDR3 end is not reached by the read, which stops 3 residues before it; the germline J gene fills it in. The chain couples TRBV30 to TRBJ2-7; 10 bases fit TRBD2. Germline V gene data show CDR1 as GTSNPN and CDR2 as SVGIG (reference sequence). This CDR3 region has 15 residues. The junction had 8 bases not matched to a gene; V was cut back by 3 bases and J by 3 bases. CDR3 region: CAWRGERGGSYEQYF. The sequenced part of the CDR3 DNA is TGTGCCTGGAGAGGGGAGCGGGGGGGCAGCTACGAG.

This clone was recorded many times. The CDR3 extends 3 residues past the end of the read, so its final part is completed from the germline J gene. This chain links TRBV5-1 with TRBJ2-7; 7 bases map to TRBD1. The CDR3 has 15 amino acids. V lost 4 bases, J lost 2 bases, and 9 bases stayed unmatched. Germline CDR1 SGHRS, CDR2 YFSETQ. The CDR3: CASSHDRAIAYEQYF. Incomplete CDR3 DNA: TGCGCCAGCAGCCACGACAGGGCAATAGCCTACGAG.

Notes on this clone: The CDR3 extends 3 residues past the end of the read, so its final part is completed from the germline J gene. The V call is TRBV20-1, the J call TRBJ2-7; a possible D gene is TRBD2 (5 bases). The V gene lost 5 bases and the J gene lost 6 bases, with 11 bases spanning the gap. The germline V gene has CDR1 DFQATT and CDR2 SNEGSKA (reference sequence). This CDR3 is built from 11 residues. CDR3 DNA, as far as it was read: TGCAGTGCTCCCCGCCGGGGCGAG. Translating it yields CSAPRRGE. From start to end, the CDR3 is CSAPRRGEQYF.

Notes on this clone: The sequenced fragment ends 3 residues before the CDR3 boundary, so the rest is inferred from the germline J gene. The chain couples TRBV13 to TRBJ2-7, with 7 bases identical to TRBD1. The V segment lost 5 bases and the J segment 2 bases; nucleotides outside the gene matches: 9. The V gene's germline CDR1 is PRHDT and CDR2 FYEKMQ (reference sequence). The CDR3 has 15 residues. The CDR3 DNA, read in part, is TGTGCCAGCAGCCAAGGAAGGGGACAGACCTACGAG. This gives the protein CASSQGRGQTYE. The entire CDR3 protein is CASSQGRGQTYEQYF.

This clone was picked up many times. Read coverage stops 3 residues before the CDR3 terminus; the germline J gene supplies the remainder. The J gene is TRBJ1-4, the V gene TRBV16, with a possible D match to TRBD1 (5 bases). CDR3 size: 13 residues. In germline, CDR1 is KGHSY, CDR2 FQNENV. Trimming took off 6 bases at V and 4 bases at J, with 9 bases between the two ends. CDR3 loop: CASRDSLNEKLFF. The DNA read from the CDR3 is TGTGCCAGCAGAGACAGCCTTAATGAAAAA. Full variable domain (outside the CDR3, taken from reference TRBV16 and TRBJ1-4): GEEVAQTPKHLVRGEGQKAKLYCAPIKGHSYVFWYQQVLKNEFKFLISFQNENVFDETGMPKERFSAKCLPNSPCSLEIQATKLEDSAVYFCASRDSLNEKLFFGSGTQLSVL.

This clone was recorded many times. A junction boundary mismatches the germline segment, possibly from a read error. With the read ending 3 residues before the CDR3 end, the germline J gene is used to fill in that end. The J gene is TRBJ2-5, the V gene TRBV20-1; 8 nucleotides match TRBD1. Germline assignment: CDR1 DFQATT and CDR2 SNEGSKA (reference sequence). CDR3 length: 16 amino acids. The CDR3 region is CSARGGTGRGLETQYF. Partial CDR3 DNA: TGCAGTGCCAGAGGGGGGACAGGCCGGGGGTTAGAGACC.

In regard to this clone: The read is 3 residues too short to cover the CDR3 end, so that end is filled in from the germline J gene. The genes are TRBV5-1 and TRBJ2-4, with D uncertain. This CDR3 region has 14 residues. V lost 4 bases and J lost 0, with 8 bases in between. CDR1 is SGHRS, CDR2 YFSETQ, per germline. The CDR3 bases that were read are TGCGCCAGCAGCGCAGGAGAAGCCAAAAACATT. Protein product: CASSAGEAKNI. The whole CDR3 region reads CASSAGEAKNIQYF.

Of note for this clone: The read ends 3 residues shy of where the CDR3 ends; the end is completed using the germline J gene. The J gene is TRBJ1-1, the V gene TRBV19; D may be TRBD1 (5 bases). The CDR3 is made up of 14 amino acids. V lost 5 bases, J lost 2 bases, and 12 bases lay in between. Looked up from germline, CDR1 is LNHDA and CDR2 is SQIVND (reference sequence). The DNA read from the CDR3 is TGTGCCAGTAGTCTCCGTGGGGCAAACACTGAA. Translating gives CASSLRGANTE. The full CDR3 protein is CASSLRGANTEAFF.

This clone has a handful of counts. CDR3 bases read: TGTGCCAGCACTTTAGGGGGGGATCAGCCC. The encoded protein is CASTLGGDQP. The complete CDR3 reads CASTLGGDQPQHF. The V and J genes are TRBV2 and TRBJ1-5; maybe TRBD1 (6 bases). The DNA ends 3 residues before the CDR3 does, and the rest of the CDR3 is filled in from the germline J gene. This CDR3 is 13 amino acids long. Looked up from germline, CDR1 is SNHLY and CDR2 is FYNNEI. V lost 7 bases to trimming and J lost 5 bases, with 12 bases between them.

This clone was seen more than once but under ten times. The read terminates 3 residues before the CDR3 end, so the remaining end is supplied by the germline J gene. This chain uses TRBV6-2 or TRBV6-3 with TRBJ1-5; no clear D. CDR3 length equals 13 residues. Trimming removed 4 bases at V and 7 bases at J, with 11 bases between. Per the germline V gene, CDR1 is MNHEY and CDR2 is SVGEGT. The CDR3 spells CASSSLRKQPQHF. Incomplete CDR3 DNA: TGTGCCAGCAGTTCCCTACGAAAGCAGCCC.

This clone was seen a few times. The CDR3 DNA, read in part, is TGTGCCAGCAGTTACTGGGACTCGAGCTCCTACAATGAG. It encodes CASSYWDSSSYNE. The full CDR3 is CASSYWDSSSYNEQFF. The gene calls are TRBV6-2 or TRBV6-3 and TRBJ2-1; maybe TRBD2 (6 bases). The read halts 3 residues ahead of the CDR3 end, with the missing end drawn from the germline J gene. CDR1 is MNHEY, CDR2 SVGEGT, per germline. The CDR3 is 16 amino acids. V lost 1 base to trimming and J lost 0 bases, with 10 bases between them.

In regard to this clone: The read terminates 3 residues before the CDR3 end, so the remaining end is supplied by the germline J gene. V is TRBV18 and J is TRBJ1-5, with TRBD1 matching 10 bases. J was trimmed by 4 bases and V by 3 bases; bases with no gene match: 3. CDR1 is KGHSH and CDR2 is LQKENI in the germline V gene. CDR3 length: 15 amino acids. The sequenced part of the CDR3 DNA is TGTGCCAGCTCACCCATGGACAGGGGGAATCAGCCC. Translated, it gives CASSPMDRGNQP. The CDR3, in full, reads CASSPMDRGNQPQHF.

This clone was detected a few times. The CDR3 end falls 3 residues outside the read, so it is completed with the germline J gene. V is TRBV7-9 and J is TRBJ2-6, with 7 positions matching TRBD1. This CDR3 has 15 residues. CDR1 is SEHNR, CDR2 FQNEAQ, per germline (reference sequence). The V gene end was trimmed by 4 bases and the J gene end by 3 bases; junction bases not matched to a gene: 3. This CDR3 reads CASSWNRGGANVLTF. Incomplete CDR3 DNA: TGTGCCAGCAGCTGGAACAGGGGTGGGGCCAACGTC. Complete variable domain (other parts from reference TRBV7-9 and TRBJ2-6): DTGVSQNPRHKITKRGQNVTFRCDPISEHNRLYWYRQTLGQGPEFLTYFQNEAQLEKSRLLSDRFSAERPKGSFSTLEIQRTEQGDSAMYLCASSWNRGGANVLTFGAGSRLTVL.

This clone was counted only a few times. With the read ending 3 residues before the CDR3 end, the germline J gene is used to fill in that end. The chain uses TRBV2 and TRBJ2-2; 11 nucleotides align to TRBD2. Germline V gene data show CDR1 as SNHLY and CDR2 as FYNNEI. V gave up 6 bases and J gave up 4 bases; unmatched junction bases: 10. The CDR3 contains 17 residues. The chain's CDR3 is CASSKPASGGSTGELFF. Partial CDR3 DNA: TGTGCCAGCAGCAAGCCAGCTAGCGGGGGGTCCACCGGGGAG.

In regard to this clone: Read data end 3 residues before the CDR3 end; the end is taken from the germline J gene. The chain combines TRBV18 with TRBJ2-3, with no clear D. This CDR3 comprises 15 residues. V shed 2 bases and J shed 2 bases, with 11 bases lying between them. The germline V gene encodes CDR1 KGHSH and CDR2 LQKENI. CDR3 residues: CASSPTLSDTDTQYF. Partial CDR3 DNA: TGTGCCAGCTCACCAACTCTGAGTGACACAGATACG.

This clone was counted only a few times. CDR3 loop: CASSVEQGSAFF. The sequenced part of the CDR3 DNA is TGTGCCAGCAGCGTAGAACAAGGGTCG. V gene TRBV7-9 combines with J gene TRBJ1-1; no clear D. The read comes to an end 3 residues before the CDR3 does, leaving the germline J gene to fill in the end. Germline values: CDR1 SEHNR, CDR2 FQNEAQ (reference sequence). The CDR3 totals 12 residues.

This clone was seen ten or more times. This chain's CDR3 is CASSRDRGSSYEQYF. The CDR3 bases that were read are TGTGCCAGCTCACGAGACAGGGGGAGCTCCTACGAG. The V call is TRBV18, the J call TRBJ2-7; 9 nucleotides line up with TRBD1. The DNA ends 3 residues before the CDR3 does, and the rest of the CDR3 is filled in from the germline J gene. Germline loops: CDR1 KGHSH, CDR2 LQKENI. The CDR3 consists of 15 residues. The V and J ends lost 4 bases and 0 bases, in that order; junction bases with no gene match: 4.

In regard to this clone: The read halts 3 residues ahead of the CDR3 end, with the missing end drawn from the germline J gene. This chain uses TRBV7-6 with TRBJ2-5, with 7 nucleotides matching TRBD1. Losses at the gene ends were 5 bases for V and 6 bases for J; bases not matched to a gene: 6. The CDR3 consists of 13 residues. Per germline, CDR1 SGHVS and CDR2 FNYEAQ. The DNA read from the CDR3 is TGTGCCAGCAGCCCGCGACAGGGCCAGACC. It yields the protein CASSPRQGQT. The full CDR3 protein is CASSPRQGQTQYF.